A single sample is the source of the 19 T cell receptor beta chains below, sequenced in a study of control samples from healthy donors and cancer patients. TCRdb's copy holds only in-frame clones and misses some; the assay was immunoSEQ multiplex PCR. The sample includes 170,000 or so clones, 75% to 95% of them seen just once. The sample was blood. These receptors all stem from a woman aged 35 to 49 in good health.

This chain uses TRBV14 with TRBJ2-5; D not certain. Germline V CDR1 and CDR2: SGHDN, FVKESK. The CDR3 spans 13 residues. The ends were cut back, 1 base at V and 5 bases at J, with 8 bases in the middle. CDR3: CASSQGLMETQYF. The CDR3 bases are TGTGCCAGCAGCCAAGGTTTAATGGAGACCCAGTACTTC.

Written as DNA, the CDR3 is TGTGCCAGCTTATCAGGGGGCACCGGGGAGCTGTTTTTT. Translated: CASLSGGTGELFF. The rearrangement joins TRBV7-9 to TRBJ2-2; 7 nucleotides match TRBD1. This CDR3 is built from 13 residues. Losses at the gene ends were 8 bases for V and 4 bases for J; bases not matched to a gene: 4. Germline values: CDR1 SEHNR, CDR2 FQNEAQ (reference sequence).

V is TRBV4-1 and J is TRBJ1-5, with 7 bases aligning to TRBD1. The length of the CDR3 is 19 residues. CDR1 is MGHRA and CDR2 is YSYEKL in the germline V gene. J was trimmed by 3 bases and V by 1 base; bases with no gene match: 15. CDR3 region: CASSQALLGWGQNNQPQHF. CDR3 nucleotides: TGCGCCAGCAGCCAAGCTTTGTTAGGGTGGGGACAGAACAATCAGCCCCAGCATTTT.

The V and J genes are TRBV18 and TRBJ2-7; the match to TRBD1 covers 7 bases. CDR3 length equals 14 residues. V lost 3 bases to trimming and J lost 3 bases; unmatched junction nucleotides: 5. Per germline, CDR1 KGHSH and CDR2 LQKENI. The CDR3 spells CASSPTGTDYEQYF. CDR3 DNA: TGTGCCAGCTCACCGACCGGGACAGACTACGAGCAGTACTTC.

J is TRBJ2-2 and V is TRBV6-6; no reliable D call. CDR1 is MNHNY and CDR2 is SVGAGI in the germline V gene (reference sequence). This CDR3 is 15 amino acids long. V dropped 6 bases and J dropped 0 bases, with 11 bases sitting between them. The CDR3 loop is CASSSPAANTGELFF. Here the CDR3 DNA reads TGTGCCAGCAGCTCCCCGGCGGCGAACACCGGGGAGCTGTTTTTT.

The CDR3 DNA is TGCGCCAGCAGCCAGGCCGGGGCCTTGGGCCGCCTCCACTTT. The encoded protein is CASSQAGALGRLHF. This rearrangement joins TRBV4-1 to TRBJ1-6, with D maybe TRBD1 (5 bases). Trimming left V 3 bases short and J 15 bases short, with 18 bases between. Germline V gives CDR1 MGHRA, CDR2 YSYEKL. The CDR3 spans 14 residues.

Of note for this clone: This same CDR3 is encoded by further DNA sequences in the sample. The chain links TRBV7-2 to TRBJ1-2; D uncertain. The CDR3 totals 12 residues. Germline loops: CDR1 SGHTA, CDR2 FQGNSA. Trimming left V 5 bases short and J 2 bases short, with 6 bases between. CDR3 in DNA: TGTGCCAGCAGCCCCCAAAACTATGGCTACACCTTC. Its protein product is CASSPQNYGYTF.

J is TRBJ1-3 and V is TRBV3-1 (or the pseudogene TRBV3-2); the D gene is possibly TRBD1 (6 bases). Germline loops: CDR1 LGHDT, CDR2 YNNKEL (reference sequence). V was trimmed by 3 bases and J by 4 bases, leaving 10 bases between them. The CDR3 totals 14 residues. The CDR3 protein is CASSQADSGNTIYF. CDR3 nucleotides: TGTGCCAGCAGCCAGGCGGACAGCGGAAACACCATATATTTT.

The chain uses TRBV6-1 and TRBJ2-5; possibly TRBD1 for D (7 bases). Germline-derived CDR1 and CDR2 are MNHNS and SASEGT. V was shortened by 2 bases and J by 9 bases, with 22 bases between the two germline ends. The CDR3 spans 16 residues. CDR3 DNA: TGTGCCAGCAGTGAACCTGTGGAGGGGGCCCAGGAGGCCCAGTACTTC. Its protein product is CASSEPVEGAQEAQYF.

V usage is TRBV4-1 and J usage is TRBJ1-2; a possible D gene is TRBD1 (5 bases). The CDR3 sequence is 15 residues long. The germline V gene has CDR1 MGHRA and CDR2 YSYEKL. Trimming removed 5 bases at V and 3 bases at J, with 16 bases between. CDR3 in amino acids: CASSSWGGPDYGYTF. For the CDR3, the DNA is TGCGCCAGCAGCTCCTGGGGCGGCCCGGACTATGGCTACACCTTC.

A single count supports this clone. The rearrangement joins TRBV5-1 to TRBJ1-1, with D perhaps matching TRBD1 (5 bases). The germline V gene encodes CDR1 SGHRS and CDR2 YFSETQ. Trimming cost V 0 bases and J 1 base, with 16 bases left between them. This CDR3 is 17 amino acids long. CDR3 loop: CASSLVPATARNTEAFF. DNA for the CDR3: TGCGCCAGCAGCTTGGTGCCCGCGACAGCAAGGAACACTGAAGCTTTCTTT.

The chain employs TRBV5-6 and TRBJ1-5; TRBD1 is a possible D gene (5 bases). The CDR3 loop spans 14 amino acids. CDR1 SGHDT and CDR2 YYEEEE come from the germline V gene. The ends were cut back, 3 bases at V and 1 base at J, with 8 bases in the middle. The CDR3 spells CASSSWGSNQPQHF. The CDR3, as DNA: TGTGCCAGCAGCTCTTGGGGGAGCAATCAGCCCCAGCATTTT.

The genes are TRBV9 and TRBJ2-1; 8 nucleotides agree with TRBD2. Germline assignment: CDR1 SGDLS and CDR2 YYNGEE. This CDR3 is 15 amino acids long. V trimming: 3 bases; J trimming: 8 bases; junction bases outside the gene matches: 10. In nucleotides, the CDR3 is TGTGCCAGCAGCGCCACCGGGACTAGTCGAGATGAGCAGTTCTTC. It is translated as CASSATGTSRDEQFF.

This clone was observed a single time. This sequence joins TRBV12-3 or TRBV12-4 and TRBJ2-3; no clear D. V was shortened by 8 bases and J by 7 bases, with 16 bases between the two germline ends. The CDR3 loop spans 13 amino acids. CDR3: CASRDHAGHTQYF. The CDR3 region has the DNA TGTGCCAGCCGTGACCATGCAGGACATACGCAGTATTTT.

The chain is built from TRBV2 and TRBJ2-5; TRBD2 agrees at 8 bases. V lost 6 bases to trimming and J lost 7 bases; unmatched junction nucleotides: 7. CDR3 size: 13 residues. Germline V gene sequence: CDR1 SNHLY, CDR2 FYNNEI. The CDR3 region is CASSEGLVATQYF. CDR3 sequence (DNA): TGTGCCAGCAGCGAGGGACTAGTGGCGACCCAGTACTTC. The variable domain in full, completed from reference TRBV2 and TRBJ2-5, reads EPEVTQTPSHQVTQMGQEVILRCVPISNHLYFYWYRQILGQKVEFLVSFYNNEISEKSEIFDDQFSVERPDGSNFTLKIRSTKLEDSAMYFCASSEGLVATQYFGPGTRLLVL.

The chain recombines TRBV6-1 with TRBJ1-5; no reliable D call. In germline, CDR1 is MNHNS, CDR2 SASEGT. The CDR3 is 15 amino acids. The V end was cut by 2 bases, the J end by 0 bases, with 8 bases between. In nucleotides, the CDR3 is TGTGCCAGCAGTGAACACAAGATTAGCAATCAGCCCCAGCATTTT. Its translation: CASSEHKISNQPQHF.

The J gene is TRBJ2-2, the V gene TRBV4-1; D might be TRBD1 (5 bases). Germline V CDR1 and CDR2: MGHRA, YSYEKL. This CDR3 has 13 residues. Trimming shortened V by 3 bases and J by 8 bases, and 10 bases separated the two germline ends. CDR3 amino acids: CASSHQGTGELFF. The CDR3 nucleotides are TGCGCCAGCAGCCATCAGGGAACGGGGGAGCTGTTTTTT.

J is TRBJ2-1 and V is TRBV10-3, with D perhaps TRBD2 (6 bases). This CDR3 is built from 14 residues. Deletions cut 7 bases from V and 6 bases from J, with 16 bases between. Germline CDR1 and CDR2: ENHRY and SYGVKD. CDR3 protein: CAITERRGFNEQFF. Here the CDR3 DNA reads TGTGCCATCACCGAACGCCGGGGGTTCAATGAGCAGTTCTTC.

The CDR3 region has the DNA TGTGCCAGCAGCGACGGAATAGAGGATCCACCCCTCCACTTT. Amino acid sequence: CASSDGIEDPPLHF. This sequence joins TRBV3-1 (or the pseudogene TRBV3-2) and TRBJ1-6; D gene uncertain. V lost 5 bases and J lost 11, with 16 bases in between. The CDR3 length is 14 residues. Germline CDR1 and CDR2: LGHDT and YNNKEL (reference sequence).